This TCR beta chain was sequenced for a study of cytomegalovirus exposure and HLA in healthy donors (dated by TCRdb to about 2017). Turning to the overall study: An earlier analysis of 550 to 700 of the donors reported approximately 290 Gb of sequence data and some 120 million unique TCR beta sequences from some 180 million T cells. Roughly 290 gigabases of sequencing data and around 85 million unique TCR sequences made up an early release that covered about 640 HLA-typed donors. Among the roughly 400 genotyped donors, around 81% belonged to the genetic ancestry cluster associated with self-reported Caucasian donors. The aim of the study was to test whether cataloging public T cell receptors could identify signatures of past pathogen exposure. The T cell repertoires of some 700 subjects were profiled by immunosequencing and related to cytomegalovirus serostatus. Besides the first cohort of 666 subjects, a separate validation cohort made up of over 100 different subjects was used. To predict cytomegalovirus infection status, the study brought together high-throughput TCR immunosequencing, statistical association of individual TCRs with disease status, and machine learning. A later analysis re-analyzed previously published TCR beta repertoires from 600 to 850 donors and added high-resolution HLA genotyping to study TCR occurrence patterns. Rather than using new phenotypic data, the later analysis identified candidate immune exposures from TCR beta sequences and from how often those sequences occurred across donors. An earlier analysis of 500 to 650 of the donors applied high-throughput TCR beta sequencing to assess whether each TCR beta V gene segment acted as functional or pseudogenic. Donor age, sex, ethnicity and CMV serostatus were collected together with the repertoire data. In a later genetic analysis, genome-wide SNP genotypes for about three fifths of the roughly 670 donors were used, and that subset was treated as a discovery cohort. Every discovery cohort repertoire had been produced on one sequencing platform. HLA typing included class I and class II loci at four-digit resolution. Typing coverage differed by locus: A, B, C, DRB1 and DQB1 were typed in roughly 629-630 donors, DQA1 in 522, DPA1 in some 570, and DPB1 in roughly 470. Because of strong linkage in the cohort, roughly five DR-DQ haplotypes were treated as single units for association and clustering. On average, about 200,000 unique TCR beta nucleotide sequences were sequenced per donor among several hundred genotyped donors of the cohort, with roughly 20% of those sequences being non-productive. What the research found in general, with its limitations: Strong co-occurrence of HLA alleles, especially DR and DQ, made assigning TCR associations to individual alleles difficult. The classifier was reported to diagnose cytomegalovirus status with high specificity and sensitivity in both the original cohort and the validation cohort. Linkage disequilibrium might explain the correlated functional status among segregating V segments, but an unknown experimental factor could not be excluded. A later analysis found that HLA-associated TCR beta chains were more clonally expanded and had lower generation probabilities than equally common non-associated chains. A further reported finding was that TCR beta sequences accurately predicted the HLA-A and HLA-B alleles for most subjects in the first cohort. The authors suggested that the approach could potentially be extended to other disease states and immunological phenotypes. In a later genetic analysis, fewer N-insertions in productive TCRs were reported among donors in an Asian-associated ancestry cluster than the roughly 670-donor mean. Specific HLA alleles were associated with over 15,000 TCR beta sequences at a false discovery rate of 0.05 in a later analysis. Only TCR beta chains were sequenced in this cohort, and the absence of alpha or paired-chain data limited detectable features. The study gave a list of more than 150 TCR beta chains associated with cytomegalovirus. In an earlier analysis of about 540 of the donors, most TCR beta V segments were observed in productive rearrangements about 87% or about 30% of the time, broadly matching IMGT annotations. A cluster of highly shared sequence variants was judged likely to represent a technical artifact of the sequencing pipeline. In a later analysis, TCR association rates were found to vary across HLA loci, with the most associated TCRs seen for DRB1 alleles and the fewest for HLA-C alleles. For the cohort, immune exposure information was limited to CMV serostatus. About 15 rarely observed V segments, including chromosome 9 orphons, were excluded from the earlier analysis of some 590 of the donors because counts were too low. A later analysis reported that several top co-occurrence clusters appeared linked to parvovirus B19, influenza, CMV and Epstein-Barr virus. A later analysis found that most CMV-associated TCR beta chains appeared HLA-restricted, with HLA associations seemingly driven largely by CMV exposure. An association between a missense DCLRE1C variant and V-gene and J-gene trimming of TCR beta chains was found in a later genetic analysis and replicated in an independent cohort. The 87-base-pair reads could not distinguish some IMGT-functional V segments, including TRBV6-2 and TRBV6-3, so those segments were excluded. Most TCR sequences were seen in very few donors, while some public TCRs were found in many individuals. Presence/absence analyses assumed roughly uniform sequencing depth across donors, an assumption that may not hold. HLA typing was unavailable for some donors at each locus, so association tests used only the typed subset. In vitro tests confirmed that a few of the cytomegalovirus-associated TCR beta chains recognize cytomegalovirus antigens.

Comments on this clone: Its antigen is still unknown. The record has no base qualities; no much larger clone is one base away.

The cohort consisted of 600 to 700 healthy bone marrow donors. At the time of sampling, all cohort members were nominally healthy, though unrecorded immune exposures were likely present. The donor tested CMV seropositive, placing the donor among the approximately 310 seropositive members of the cohort. Each donor provided a peripheral blood sample, and peripheral blood mononuclear cells were used for TCR beta sequencing. The Qiagen DNeasy Blood Extraction Kit was used to extract genomic DNA from the blood cell samples. The library was made by the immunoSEQ multiplex PCR assay. For the multiplex PCR, a mixture combining 60 forward primers for TCR Vbeta segments and 13 reverse primers for TCR Jbeta segments was used. Amplification of the CDR3 region of rearranged TCR beta genes was performed with a multiplex PCR assay on genomic DNA. The amplified TCR beta libraries were sequenced on the Illumina HiSeq System as 87-base-pair reads. Regarding the original processing steps: Across the roughly 700 repertoires, a later analysis counted 80 million or so unique TCR beta chains, 9.5 million to 12 million of which were shared by at least two donors. Raw reads were error-corrected and collapsed into unique sequences by a nearest-neighbor algorithm in which closely related sequences were merged to remove PCR and sequencing errors. Alignment of CDR3 sequences to IMGT reference sequences was used to assign V, D and J gene segments. For a sequence to be retained, a match of at least six nucleotides was required to both a V gene segment and a J gene segment. A rearrangement was called productive if the CDR3 had no stop codons and remained in frame with V and J, and every other rearrangement was called non-productive. Following IMGT convention, CDR3 was defined as the stretch from the second conserved V-encoded cysteine to the conserved J-encoded phenylalanine. The earlier analysis of 500 to 750 of the donors excluded any sequence lacking an unambiguous match to a single V gene segment. An earlier analysis of 587 of the donors classified V segments as functional when productive rearrangements were above 56.7% and as segregating when the standard deviation between donors was above 5%. A statistical classification framework was built for diagnosing cytomegalovirus status from the catalog of TCR beta chain sequences. In a later analysis, V and J genes were assigned by comparing TCR nucleotide sequences against IMGT/GENE-DB human TR gene sequences. The TCRdist pipeline was used in a later analysis to assign CDR3 sequences and most-parsimonious VDJ recombination scenarios. In a later analysis, each TCR beta chain was defined by its CDR3 amino acid sequence together with its V-gene family, and reads lacking a unique V-gene family were excluded. To address suspected cross-contamination and a sequencing artifact, a later analysis removed approximately 600 highly shared, low-generation-probability nucleotide sequences. A later analysis calculated a clonal expansion index for each public chain from normalized within-repertoire ranks of inferred template counts. In a later analysis, generation probabilities were computed using a VDJ recombination model fitted to out-of-frame rearrangements, and the results were checked against IGoR. A later analysis scored TCR-TCR, TCR-HLA and TCR-CMV co-occurrence with hypergeometric tests, applying a repertoire-size bias correction to TCR pairs. False discovery rates were estimated in a later analysis by permuting HLA or CMV assignments 20 times. In a later analysis, co-occurring TCRs were grouped using DBSCAN, with TCRdist sequence similarity added in when clustering inside HLA-allele-positive subsets. Co-occurrence clustering excluded repertoires with fewer than 30,000 or more than 120,000 public chains, plus five with anomalous nucleotide sharing. TCRdb re-hosts the immuneACCESS table, in-frame sequences only. Its copies lack some clones; in the studies checked, an unresolved V gene accounts for under half of them, and the cause for the rest is not known. V and J calls and clone size follow that table, whereas D and trimming were derived from the DNA. The table for this sample lists about 120,000 clones; 74% of them were counted only once. Jointly, the top ten make up 4% of the sample.

V trim: 0 bases; J trim: 7 bases; unmatched bases: 11. The CDR3 runs 16 residues from the cysteine to the phenylalanine. The entry retains the CDR3 DNA only, 48 bases that are in frame from base 1. The germline V gene (reference sequence) sets CDR1 to GTSNPN and CDR2 to SVGIG. What was sequenced was PBMCs. The V and J segments used are TRBV30 and TRBJ2-1, with TRBD2 matching 8 junction bases. This clonotype originated in a middle-aged man in good health and CMV-seropositive. The sequenced DNA is TGTGCCTGGAGTGTACTGAACGGGGGGGCCTGGAATGAGCAGTTCTTC. Translation gives CAWSVLNGGAWNEQFF.